Presented here are 13 T cell receptor beta chains from one specimen sequenced in a study of control samples from healthy donors and cancer patients. Sequenced by immunoSEQ multiplex PCR; TCRdb stores in-frame clones only, minus some. The sample yields some 130,000 clones, roughly 92% seen once. The sequenced material came from blood. These receptors came from a man aged 25-40 years in good health.

This rearrangement joins TRBV28 to TRBJ2-1; 9 bases align to TRBD1. Unmatched junction bases numbered 5, after V lost 2 bases and J lost 6 bases. From germline, CDR1 is MDHEN and CDR2 SYDVKM. This CDR3 has 15 residues. CDR3 protein: CASSLMGTGLNEQFF. The DNA for the CDR3 is TGTGCCAGCAGTTTAATGGGGACAGGGCTCAATGAGCAGTTCTTC.

The J gene is TRBJ1-2, the V gene TRBV27, with TRBD1 identical over 7 bases. The CDR3 is 14 amino acids. Trimming took 0 bases from V and 4 from J; bases not matched to a gene: 2. CDR1 and CDR2 from the germline V gene are MNHEY and SMNVEV (reference sequence). The CDR3 DNA follows: TGTGCCAGCAGTTTATCAGGACAGGCCTATGGCTACACCTTC. This translates into CASSLSGQAYGYTF.

The rearrangement links TRBV6-5 to TRBJ2-1, with TRBD1 matching over 7 bases. V trimming: 4 bases; J trimming: 0 bases; junction bases outside the gene matches: 3. Germline lookup yields CDR1 MNHEY and CDR2 SVGAGI. This CDR3 has 15 residues. In DNA, the CDR3 is TGTGCCAGCAGTTCCGACAGGGACTCCTACAATGAGCAGTTCTTC. Protein: CASSSDRDSYNEQFF.

The gene calls are TRBV28 and TRBJ1-4; perhaps TRBD1 as D (5 bases). V lost 5 bases to trimming and J lost 7 bases, with 14 bases between them. Germline-derived CDR1 and CDR2 are MDHEN and SYDVKM. The CDR3 extends over 14 amino acids. The CDR3 DNA reads TGTGCCAGCAGTCAACCCCAGGGATTTGAAAAACTGTTTTTT. The encoded protein is CASSQPQGFEKLFF.

The chain employs TRBV21-1 and TRBJ2-1; the table's D call, TRBD1, was not checked against the DNA. TRBV21-1 is recorded as a pseudogene. The CDR3 spans 16 residues. The CDR3 protein is CASSKDIGTGGHEQFF. The CDR3, as DNA: TGTGCCAGCAGCAAAGACATCGGAACAGGGGGCCATGAGCAGTTCTTC.

On this clone itself: In the same sample, other DNA sequences code for this CDR3. V is TRBV3-1 (or the pseudogene TRBV3-2) and J is TRBJ2-3; a weak D match, TRBD1 (5 bases). The CDR3 loop spans 12 amino acids. The V end was cut by 4 bases, the J end by 6 bases, with 8 bases between. Germline V gene sequence: CDR1 LGHDT, CDR2 YNNKEL (reference sequence). The CDR3 protein is CASSRGEDTQYF. The CDR3 DNA reads TGTGCCAGCAGCCGGGGCGAGGATACGCAGTATTTT.

J is TRBJ2-2 and V is TRBV29-1; 10 bases agree with TRBD2. The CDR3 contains 14 residues. With V trimmed by 4 bases and J by 3 bases, 2 bases remained unmatched. Germline CDR1 and CDR2: SQVTM and ANQGSEA. The CDR3, as DNA: TGCAGCGTTGCAGCGGGAGGGGACACCGGGGAGCTGTTTTTT. It translates to CSVAAGGDTGELFF.

The V and J genes are TRBV7-8 and TRBJ2-5; possibly TRBD1 for D (6 bases). The CDR3 totals 14 residues. Trimming took off 5 bases at V and 2 bases at J, with 12 bases between the two ends. Per germline, CDR1 SGHVS and CDR2 FQNEAQ. The CDR3 loop reads CASSPRDKQETQYF. DNA for the CDR3: TGTGCCAGCAGCCCCCGGGACAAGCAAGAGACCCAGTACTTC.

In this sample, this clone turned up once. The chain uses TRBV28 and TRBJ1-6; D is uncertain. This CDR3 comprises 12 residues. V shed 3 bases and J shed 7 bases, with 4 bases lying between them. Germline-derived CDR1 and CDR2 are MDHEN and SYDVKM. CDR3 nucleotides: TGTGCCAGCAGTTTTGACAATTCACCCCTCCACTTT. Residues: CASSFDNSPLHF. Using reference TRBV28 and TRBJ1-6 for the parts outside the CDR3, the full variable domain is DVKVTQSSRYLVKRTGEKVFLECVQDMDHENMFWYRQDPGLGLRLIYFSYDVKMKEKGDIPEGYSVSREKKERFSLILESASTNQTSMYLCASSFDNSPLHFGNGTRLTVT.

The V and J genes are TRBV6-6 and TRBJ1-2; D gene unclear. V was clipped by 2 bases and J by 2 bases, with 15 bases between them. The CDR3 consists of 16 residues. The germline gives CDR1 MNHNY, CDR2 SVGAGI (reference sequence). The CDR3 region is CASSYGPGSKNYGYTF. The CDR3 DNA reads TGTGCCAGCAGTTACGGCCCAGGTTCCAAGAACTATGGCTACACCTTC.

In its sample, this clone was seen once. V and J are TRBV7-9 and TRBJ2-7; D assignment may be TRBD1 or TRBD2 (6 bases each). Per germline, CDR1 SEHNR and CDR2 FQNEAQ (reference sequence). V lost 2 bases, J lost 6 bases, and 11 bases lay in between. The CDR3 length is 13 residues. The CDR3 DNA is TGTGCCAGCAGCTTATTAGGAGGGGGCGAGCAGTACTTC. Translated, it gives CASSLLGGGEQYF. Full variable domain (rest looked up from reference TRBV7-9 and TRBJ2-7): DTGVSQNPRHKITKRGQNVTFRCDPISEHNRLYWYRQTLGQGPEFLTYFQNEAQLEKSRLLSDRFSAERPKGSFSTLEIQRTEQGDSAMYLCASSLLGGGEQYFGPGTRLTVT.

This rearrangement joins TRBV9 to TRBJ2-3, with no clear D. In germline, CDR1 is SGDLS, CDR2 YYNGEE. There are 16 residues in the CDR3. Between the trimmed V and J ends, which lost 2 bases and 0 bases, there was a span of 13 bases. CDR3: CASSVGRVLSTDTQYF. The CDR3 nucleotides read TGTGCCAGCAGCGTGGGCCGGGTCCTTAGCACAGATACGCAGTATTTT.

The V call is TRBV30, the J call TRBJ2-7; D ambiguous. Trimming shortened V by 1 base and J by 2 bases, and 9 bases separated the two germline ends. Germline V gives CDR1 GTSNPN, CDR2 SVGIG (reference sequence). CDR3 length equals 13 residues. For the CDR3, the DNA is TGTGCCTGGAGTGAGACGAATACCTACGAGCAGTACTTC. This codes for CAWSETNTYEQYF.